This section outlines one T cell receptor (beta chain) sequence together with its context. The sample belongs to a study of PD-L1 blockade in urothelial cancer. Study background: In the patient group, most of the roughly 30 were males with bladder-origin urothelial cancer. The analyses of blood took place 3 weeks (second dose) and 6 weeks after treatment start. Blood samples contained a median 141,255 T cells.

V lost 4 bases and J lost 1; bases outside the gene matches: 13. Germline loops: CDR1 LGHNT, CDR2 FRNRAP. CDR3 length: 19 residues. Data came from immunoSEQ multiplex PCR; TCRdb stores just in-frame clones and leaves some out. The sample shows 35,000 to 55,000 clones, about 88% of them seen only once. The sequences come from PBMCs, collected around atezolizumab (anti-PD-L1) treatment. This sequence joins TRBV12-5 and TRBJ2-1; 10 nucleotides align to TRBD2. The sequence was obtained from a woman between 55 and 75 years old with urothelial cancer. The CDR3 spells CASGSVWLAGEGSYNEQFF. The CDR3 DNA is TGTGCTAGTGGTTCCGTTTGGCTAGCGGGAGAGGGGTCCTACAATGAGCAGTTCTTC.